The clone carrying this T cell receptor beta chain is termed medium-sized. As yet, its antigen is unknown. Data came from immunoSEQ multiplex PCR; TCRdb stores just in-frame clones and leaves some out. The sample yields around 26,000 clones, roughly three quarters seen once. The data originate from a study of OX40 agonist ivuxolimab in advanced cancers. On the study more broadly: Earlier treatment with anti-PD-1, anti-PD-L1 or anti-CTLA-4 was permitted, and roughly 40% had received some.

CDR3 length: 15 amino acids. Trimming cost V 1 base and J 2 bases, with 9 bases left between them. Germline assignment: CDR1 MNHNS and CDR2 SASEGT. Notes on the study in general: Dose levels from 0.1 to 3.0 mg/kg saw CD4+ and CD8+ blood T cells expand clonally by week 6. Patients who responded partially at 0.1-3.0 mg/kg showed clonal expansion ranking among the lowest. Expanded peripheral T cell antigen specificity was not determined.

The rearrangement links TRBV6-1 to TRBJ2-1; maybe TRBD2 (5 bases). This sequence originates from an adult with an advanced solid tumor such as melanoma, head and neck, liver or kidney cancer. Sequenced here: CD4+ or CD8+ T cells sorted from blood, sampled in a trial of the OX40 agonist ivuxolimab. This CDR3 is CASSEETGTYNEQFF. The CDR3 region has the DNA TGTGCCAGCAGTGAAGAAACGGGAACCTACAATGAGCAGTTCTTC.